The 23 T cell receptor beta chains listed next were all sequenced from one sample in a study of molecular identifiers for immune sequencing clone quantification. TCRdb re-called the PCR reads through MiXCR, storing one row per CDR3 protein. The table has about 36,000 distinct CDR3 sequences, roughly 18% seen once. The sample was naive CD8+ T cells from blood, with Jurkat cell RNA spiked in. Subset of the sample: FACS-sorted CD8+CD4-CCR7+CD45RA+ naive T cells. The receptors shown here come from a human donor in good health. Some libraries in this study had Jurkat cell RNA spiked in.

Comment on this clonotype: A much larger clone lies one base from this, so it may be a read error. The chain employs TRBV28 and TRBJ2-7; the D is unclear. Per the germline V gene, CDR1 is MDHEN and CDR2 is SYDVKM. The CDR3 length is 13 residues. V lost 3 bases and J 1 base, leaving 7 bases between the germline ends. The CDR3 DNA reads as TGTGCCAGCAGTTTCCACAGATCCTACGAGCAGTACTTC. Amino acids: CASSFHRSYEQYF. Full variable domain (remainder filled in from reference TRBV28 and TRBJ2-7): DVKVTQSSRYLVKRTGEKVFLECVQDMDHENMFWYRQDPGLGLRLIYFSYDVKMKEKGDIPEGYSVSREKKERFSLILESASTNQTSMYLCASSFHRSYEQYFGPGTRLTVT.

This chain links TRBV2 with TRBJ2-5; D is unclear. The germline CDR1 and CDR2 sequences are SNHLY and FYNNEI. CDR3 length: 13 residues. The V gene lost 8 bases and the J gene lost 5 bases, with 15 bases spanning the gap. The chain's CDR3 is CASQTNLDETQYF. The CDR3 bases are TGTGCCAGCCAGACAAATTTAGATGAGACCCAGTACTTC.

As concerns this clonotype: A read error may be the cause here, since a much bigger clone is one base away. V gene TRBV6-2 or TRBV6-3 combines with J gene TRBJ1-5, with a possible D match to TRBD1 (6 bases). Germline V lookup: CDR1 MNHEY, CDR2 SVGEGT. Trimming left V 6 bases short and J 7 bases short, with 16 bases between. This CDR3 has 14 residues. The CDR3 is CASRQSLGGQPQHF. The CDR3 coding sequence is TGTGCCAGCAGGCAATCTTTGGGGGGCCAGCCCCAGCATTTT.

This clonotype was observed many times. The chain uses TRBV20-1 and TRBJ2-2; D ambiguous. Trimming shortened V by 1 base and J by 4 bases, and 10 bases separated the two germline ends. Germline CDR1 reads DFQATT; CDR2 reads SNEGSKA (reference sequence). The CDR3 length is 14 residues. CDR3 sequence (DNA): TGCAGTGCTAGAGTCGTCCAGACCACCGGGGAGCTGTTTTTT. It codes for CSARVVQTTGELFF.

About this clonotype: Since a much larger clone is just one base distant, this may be a read error. Because it lacks the conserved phenylalanine or tryptophan at the end, this CDR3 is likely a read error. V gene TRBV5-6 combines with J gene TRBJ1-5, with TRBD1 matching over 7 bases. Germline loops: CDR1 SGHDT, CDR2 YYEEEE. The CDR3 consists of 15 residues. The V gene end was trimmed by 4 bases and the J gene end by 4 bases; junction bases not matched to a gene: 8. The CDR3 spells CASSPGPGGNQPQHL. For the CDR3, the DNA is TGTGCCAGCAGCCCAGGCCCAGGGGGAAATCAGCCCCAGCATCTT.

This clonotype was seen ten or more times. The rearrangement uses TRBV7-2 and TRBJ2-7, with 14 bases that match TRBD2. The germline V gene encodes CDR1 SGHTA and CDR2 FQGNSA. The V gene end was trimmed by 5 bases and the J gene end by 2 bases; junction bases not matched to a gene: 14. The CDR3 covers 19 residues. The CDR3 DNA reads TGTGCCAGCAGCATACTTAACCCAATGACTAGCGGGAGGGCCTACGAGCAGTACTTC. Its translation: CASSILNPMTSGRAYEQYF.

This clonotype was seen more than once but under ten times. V is TRBV5-6 and J is TRBJ2-3; 7 nucleotides match TRBD2. Per the germline V gene, CDR1 is SGHDT and CDR2 is YYEEEE. The CDR3 is 15 amino acids. V was clipped by 0 bases and J by 5 bases; unmatched bases: 6. The CDR3 here is CASSLELAEEDTQYF. The CDR3 nucleotides read TGTGCCAGCAGCTTGGAGCTAGCGGAGGAAGATACGCAGTATTTT.

This clonotype has a count of ten or more. This rearrangement joins TRBV25-1 to TRBJ2-7; no clear D. In germline, CDR1 is MGHDK, CDR2 SYGVNS. This CDR3 region has 12 residues. Trimming shortened V by 2 bases and J by 7 bases, and 9 bases separated the two germline ends. The CDR3 region has the DNA TGTGCCAGCAGTGAAGGGGTCGGGGAGCAGTACTTC. The encoded protein is CASSEGVGEQYF.

This clonotype has at least ten counts. V usage is TRBV7-9 and J usage is TRBJ1-1; TRBD1 might be the D (5 bases). This CDR3 region has 14 residues. From germline, CDR1 is SEHNR and CDR2 FQNEAQ (reference sequence). Trimming took 5 bases from V and 4 from J, leaving 14 bases between them. CDR3 DNA: TGTGCCAGCAGCCCCCCCGGTAGGGGCACTGAAGCTTTCTTT. Protein: CASSPPGRGTEAFF.

Comment on this clonotype: This clone may be a read error of a much larger clone one base away. The rearrangement uses TRBV6-5 and TRBJ2-7, with a tentative D call TRBD2 (5 bases). CDR3 size: 13 residues. Germline V CDR1 and CDR2: MNHEY, SVGAGI. The CDR3 nucleotides are TGTACCACCTCCGGGGTATATTCCTACGAGCAGTACTTC. It translates to CTTSGVYSYEQYF.

This clonotype appeared many times. The chain uses TRBV9 and TRBJ2-7, with 9 bases matching TRBD1. V lost 0 bases, J lost 1 base, and 2 bases stayed unmatched. The CDR3 consists of 15 residues. Looked up from germline, CDR1 is SGDLS and CDR2 is YYNGEE. The DNA of the CDR3 is TGTGCCAGCAGCGTAGGGGGGACAGGGTCCTACGAGCAGTACTTC. Encoded protein: CASSVGGTGSYEQYF.

This clonotype was recorded many times. The chain combines TRBV20-1 with TRBJ1-2, with D maybe TRBD1 (5 bases). Trimming pared 7 bases from V and 8 bases from J, leaving 14 bases between. Germline V lookup: CDR1 DFQATT, CDR2 SNEGSKA (reference sequence). CDR3 size: 11 residues. The CDR3 DNA reads as TGCAGTGGCTACCAGGGCCCGGGCTACACCTTC. Encoded protein: CSGYQGPGYTF.

This clonotype was seen ten or more times. The rearrangement joins TRBV7-6 to TRBJ2-1, with D possibly matching TRBD2 (6 bases). V was trimmed by 5 bases and J by 5 bases, leaving 16 bases between them. The CDR3 extends over 15 amino acids. Looked up from germline, CDR1 is SGHVS and CDR2 is FNYEAQ. CDR3 in DNA: TGTGCCAGCAGCCTTGGGTATAGCGGACACAATGAGCAGTTCTTC. It is translated as CASSLGYSGHNEQFF.

Remarks on this clonotype: A much larger clone differs by one base, so this may be a read error. The chain is built from TRBV28 and TRBJ2-7; a possible D gene is TRBD2 (5 bases). Per the germline V gene, CDR1 is MDHEN and CDR2 is SYDVKM. V shed 2 bases and J shed 3 bases, with 8 bases lying between them. This CDR3 comprises 13 residues. CDR3 bases: TGTGCCAGCAGTTTAGACCGGGACTACGAGCAGTACTTC. Protein product: CASSLDRDYEQYF.

This clonotype was seen many times. The CDR3 DNA sequence: TGTGCCAGCAGTGAAGGGGGTCGCGCAGATACGCAGTATTTT. Amino acid sequence: CASSEGGRADTQYF. The chain links TRBV6-1 to TRBJ2-3; D gene ambiguous. Germline V gives CDR1 MNHNS, CDR2 SASEGT. The CDR3 has 14 residues. Trimming removed 1 base at V and 4 bases at J, with 9 bases between.

This clonotype has at least ten counts. The chain recombines TRBV9 with TRBJ2-3; 7 bases match TRBD2. Germline CDR1 and CDR2: SGDLS and YYNGEE. Trimming at V came to 6 bases and at J to 2 bases, leaving 9 bases not matched to a gene. This CDR3 comprises 15 residues. The CDR3 bases are TGTGCCAGCATGCCAGGGAGCGGGACCACAGATACGCAGTATTTT. Amino acid sequence: CASMPGSGTTDTQYF.

The gene calls are TRBV9 and TRBJ2-3, with 9 bases that match TRBD2. CDR1 is SGDLS, CDR2 YYNGEE, per germline. CDR3 length equals 15 residues. Trimming cost V 2 bases and J 1 base; bases outside gene matches: 2. For the CDR3, the DNA is TGTGCCAGCAGCGTTAGCGGGAGCGGCACAGATACGCAGTATTTT. Its protein is CASSVSGSGTDTQYF. Looking up the rest from reference TRBV9 and TRBJ2-3 gives the full variable domain: DSGVTQTPKHLITATGQRVTLRCSPRSGDLSVYWYQQSLDQGLQFLIQYYNGEERAKGNILERFSAQQFPDLHSELNLSSLELGDSALYFCASSVSGSGTDTQYFGPGTRLTVL.

This clonotype was seen a handful of times. This chain links TRBV6-6 with TRBJ2-3, with D perhaps matching TRBD1 (5 bases). The CDR3 has 15 residues. V was cut by 6 bases and J by 6 bases, with 19 bases left in between. Germline V gene sequence: CDR1 MNHNY, CDR2 SVGAGI (reference sequence). CDR3 bases: TGTGCCAGCAGGCCTCAGGGCTACGGGTCGGATACGCAGTATTTT. This gives the protein CASRPQGYGSDTQYF.

This clonotype was counted at least ten times. The chain joins TRBV5-1 to TRBJ2-2; D ambiguous. Germline V gives CDR1 SGHRS, CDR2 YFSETQ. There are 14 residues in the CDR3. With 0 bases removed from V and 0 bases from J, the gap between germline ends came to 3 bases. The CDR3 DNA is TGCGCCAGCAGCTTGGGTGCGAACACCGGGGAGCTGTTTTTT. It is translated as CASSLGANTGELFF.

The genes are TRBV7-2 and TRBJ2-3; D remains ambiguous. This CDR3 has 15 amino acids. The V gene lost 5 bases and the J gene lost 6 bases, with 18 bases spanning the gap. Per germline, CDR1 SGHTA and CDR2 FQGNSA. CDR3 in amino acids: CASSLADDRRDTQYF. CDR3 DNA sequence: TGTGCCAGCAGCCTCGCAGACGATAGACGGGATACGCAGTATTTT.

The chain links TRBV9 to TRBJ2-2; 8 bases align to TRBD2. In germline, CDR1 is SGDLS, CDR2 YYNGEE. The CDR3 has 16 residues. V shed 4 bases and J 8 bases; nucleotides not matched to a gene: 13. CDR3 sequence (DNA): TGTGCCAGCAGCTCTCGACTAGCGCTTCATCCGGGGGAGCTGTTTTTT. It specifies CASSSRLALHPGELFF.

This clonotype was observed a few times. Germline and junction disagree at one end, which may indicate a read error. V usage is TRBV4-2 and J usage is TRBJ1-3; no clear D gene. Germline V gene data show CDR1 as LGHNA and CDR2 as YNFKEQ. CDR3 size: 14 residues. The CDR3 loop is CASSPSSAGNTIYF. As DNA, the CDR3 is TGTGCCAGCAGCCCCTCCTCGGCTGGGAACACCATATATTTT.

The gene calls are TRBV28 and TRBJ2-3; no reliable D call. Germline CDR1 and CDR2: MDHEN and SYDVKM. The CDR3 is 15 residues long. V gave up 2 bases and J gave up 0 bases, with 9 bases separating them. DNA for the CDR3: TGTGCCAGCAGTTTACTGGAAGAGAGCACAGATACGCAGTATTTT. Protein: CASSLLEESTDTQYF.